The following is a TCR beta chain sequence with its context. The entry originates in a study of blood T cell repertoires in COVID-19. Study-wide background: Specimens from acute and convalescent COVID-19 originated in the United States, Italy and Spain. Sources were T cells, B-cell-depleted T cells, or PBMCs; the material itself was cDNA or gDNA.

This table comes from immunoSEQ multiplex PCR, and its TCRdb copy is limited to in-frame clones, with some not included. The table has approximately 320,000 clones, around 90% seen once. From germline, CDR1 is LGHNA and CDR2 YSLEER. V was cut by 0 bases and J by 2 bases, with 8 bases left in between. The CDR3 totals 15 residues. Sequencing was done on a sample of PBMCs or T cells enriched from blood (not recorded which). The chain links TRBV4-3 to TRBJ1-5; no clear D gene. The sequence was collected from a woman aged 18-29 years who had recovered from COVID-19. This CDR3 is CASSQDGEGNQPQHF. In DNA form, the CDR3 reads TGCGCCAGCAGCCAAGATGGGGAGGGCAATCAGCCCCAGCATTTT.